Following are 31 T cell receptor beta chains from one sample sequenced in a study of T cell responses to AZD1222 COVID-19 vaccine. Data came from immunoSEQ multiplex PCR; TCRdb stores just in-frame clones and leaves some out. The data contain roughly 100,000 clones, about nine tenths of them seen just once; the ten biggest clones take up about 41%. The sample consisted of peripheral blood, taken on day 0 of AZD1222 vaccination. These receptors originate from an adult in good health.

This clone was counted only a few times. This chain joins TRBV5-6 and TRBJ1-6, with D possibly being TRBD1 (5 bases). This CDR3 region has 15 residues. Trimming cost V 4 bases and J 10 bases, with 18 bases left between them. Germline CDR1 is SGHDT and CDR2 is YYEEEE. CDR3 sequence reads: CASSGGVQGHSPLHF. The DNA for the CDR3 is TGTGCCAGCAGCGGCGGGGTTCAGGGTCACTCACCCCTCCACTTT.

The chain has TRBV6-2 or TRBV6-3 and TRBJ1-6, with 9 positions matching TRBD1. The V and J ends lost 5 bases and 7 bases, in that order; junction bases with no gene match: 6. This CDR3 region has 15 residues. Germline CDR1 is MNHEY and CDR2 is SVGEGT. Here the CDR3 DNA reads TGTGCCAGCAGTCCCCGGGACAGGGCGAATTCACCCCTCCACTTT. Its protein is CASSPRDRANSPLHF.

Details on this clone: Other DNA sequences from this sample encode an identical CDR3 as well. The chain links TRBV3-1 (or the pseudogene TRBV3-2) to TRBJ2-3; the D is unclear. This CDR3 is built from 11 residues. Trimming pared 6 bases from V and 4 bases from J, leaving 5 bases between. CDR1 is LGHDT, CDR2 YNNKEL, per germline (reference sequence). The CDR3 nucleotides read TGTGCCAGCAGGCAGGCAGATACGCAGTATTTT. Residues: CASRQADTQYF.

The chain uses TRBV29-1 and TRBJ2-7; TRBD1 matches at 8 bases. With 4 bases clipped from V and 5 bases from J, the junction kept 7 bases outside the gene matches. The CDR3 runs to 13 residues. Looked up from germline, CDR1 is SQVTM and CDR2 is ANQGSEA. The CDR3 sequence: CSVVKQGVHEQYF. CDR3 DNA: TGCAGCGTTGTGAAACAGGGGGTTCACGAGCAGTACTTC.

This clone was seen a handful of times. The chain recombines TRBV30 with TRBJ1-2; no clear D. The CDR3 length is 11 residues. V dropped 0 bases and J dropped 7 bases, with 6 bases sitting between them. Germline V gene sequence: CDR1 GTSNPN, CDR2 SVGIG (reference sequence). The CDR3 spells CAWSVDLGYTF. CDR3 DNA sequence: TGTGCCTGGAGTGTGGATCTTGGCTACACCTTC.

This chain links TRBV2 with TRBJ2-7; D ambiguous. Trimming took 3 bases from V and 4 from J, leaving 7 bases between them. The CDR3 is 12 amino acids. Germline loops: CDR1 SNHLY, CDR2 FYNNEI. The DNA of the CDR3 is TGTGCCAGCAGTGAGGGTAGTTACGAGCAGTACTTC. It translates to CASSEGSYEQYF.

This chain joins TRBV14 and TRBJ2-7; D is perhaps TRBD1 (6 bases). Deletions cut 2 bases from V and 7 bases from J, with 15 bases between. The germline V gene encodes CDR1 SGHDN and CDR2 FVKESK. The CDR3 has 14 amino acids. The CDR3 protein is CASSQLTGPGEQYF. CDR3 nucleotide sequence: TGTGCCAGCAGCCAACTGACAGGTCCCGGGGAGCAGTACTTC.

The CDR3 sequence: CASSGGQVIYEQYF. In DNA form, the CDR3 reads TGTGCCAGCAGTGGCGGACAGGTGATCTACGAGCAGTACTTC. The rearrangement uses TRBV2 and TRBJ2-7; 7 nucleotides line up with TRBD1. Germline V gene data show CDR1 as SNHLY and CDR2 as FYNNEI. The CDR3 consists of 14 residues. J lost 3 bases, V lost 4 bases, and 6 bases had no gene match.

V and J are TRBV5-6 and TRBJ1-4; maybe TRBD1 (5 bases). With 2 bases removed from V and 3 bases from J, the gap between germline ends came to 17 bases. Germline lookup yields CDR1 SGHDT and CDR2 YYEEEE. The CDR3 sequence is 17 residues long. The CDR3 sequence: CASSFYSGGAPNEKLFF. CDR3 coding DNA: TGTGCCAGCAGCTTCTACTCCGGAGGGGCGCCTAATGAAAAACTGTTTTTT.

This chain joins TRBV11-2 and TRBJ2-7; no firm D call. V lost 5 bases and J 6 bases, leaving 11 bases between the germline ends. Germline loops: CDR1 SGHAT, CDR2 FQNNGV. CDR3 length equals 12 residues. The CDR3 region is CASSPSWGEQYF. In nucleotides, the CDR3 is TGTGCCAGCAGCCCCAGCTGGGGCGAGCAGTACTTC.

This sequence joins TRBV7-7 and TRBJ2-7; D gene ambiguous. Germline CDR1 and CDR2: SSHAT and FNYEAQ (reference sequence). The CDR3 runs 14 residues. V was pared by 6 bases and J by 0 bases, with 12 bases between. The CDR3 region has the DNA TGTGCCAGCAGTAAGACCCCGAGCTCCTACGAGCAGTACTTC. It codes for CASSKTPSSYEQYF. The full variable domain, its missing parts supplied by reference TRBV7-7 and TRBJ2-7, is GAGVSQSPRYKVTKRGQDVTLRCDPISSHATLYWYQQALGQGPEFLTYFNYEAQPDKSGLPSDRFSAERPEGSISTLTIQRTEQRDSAMYRCASSKTPSSYEQYFGPGTRLTVT.

This clone was detected only once. The sample holds other DNA sequences that translate to the same CDR3. The V and J genes are TRBV20-1 and TRBJ2-7; D call uncertain. The CDR3 has 11 residues. V lost 3 bases, J lost 2 bases, and 5 bases lay in between. Germline-derived CDR1 and CDR2 are DFQATT and SNEGSKA (reference sequence). As DNA, the CDR3 is TGCAGTGCTAGGGGCGCCTACGAGCAGTACTTC. It specifies CSARGAYEQYF.

The chain recombines TRBV30 with TRBJ1-5, with 7 nucleotides matching TRBD1. The CDR3 consists of 13 residues. J was trimmed by 3 bases and V by 5 bases; bases with no gene match: 4. Germline values: CDR1 GTSNPN, CDR2 SVGIG (reference sequence). The CDR3 here is CAWAGQINQPQHF. As DNA, the CDR3 is TGTGCCTGGGCGGGACAGATCAATCAGCCCCAGCATTTT. The full variable domain, with the rest looked up from reference TRBV30 and TRBJ1-5, is SQTIHQWPATLVQPVGSPLSLECTVEGTSNPNLYWYRQAAGRGLQLLFYSVGIGQISSEVPQNLSASRPQDRQFILSSKKLLLSDSGFYLCAWAGQINQPQHFGDGTRLSIL.

This clone was detected once. This chain links TRBV19 with TRBJ1-5, with 7 bases that match TRBD1. After removal of 5 bases from V and 2 bases from J, the junction contained 3 bases not matched to a gene. Germline V CDR1 and CDR2: LNHDA, SQIVND (reference sequence). The CDR3 totals 14 residues. The CDR3 reads CASSPQGGNQPQHF. CDR3 sequence (DNA): TGTGCCAGTAGTCCTCAGGGGGGCAATCAGCCCCAGCATTTT.

The chain links TRBV28 to TRBJ2-1; possible D gene TRBD1, 6 bases. V lost 4 bases, J lost 4 bases, and 11 bases lay in between. The germline V gene encodes CDR1 MDHEN and CDR2 SYDVKM. The CDR3 consists of 14 residues. CDR3 bases: TGTGCCAGCAGTTCGCACAGGGAGTACAATGAGCAGTTCTTC. Translating it yields CASSSHREYNEQFF. The full variable domain, completed using reference TRBV28 and TRBJ2-1, is DVKVTQSSRYLVKRTGEKVFLECVQDMDHENMFWYRQDPGLGLRLIYFSYDVKMKEKGDIPEGYSVSREKKERFSLILESASTNQTSMYLCASSSHREYNEQFFGPGTRLTVL.

The J gene is TRBJ2-5, the V gene TRBV7-2; TRBD2 matches 7 bases. This CDR3 spans 14 amino acids. CDR1 is SGHTA and CDR2 is FQGNSA in the germline V gene. V lost 1 base to trimming and J lost 7 bases; unmatched junction nucleotides: 6. CDR3 nucleotides: TGTGCCAGCAGCTTAGATGGACTAGGGTCGACCCAGTACTTC. Its translation is CASSLDGLGSTQYF.

The rearrangement links TRBV3-1 (or the pseudogene TRBV3-2) to TRBJ2-7; TRBD2 matches at 10 bases. CDR1 is LGHDT, CDR2 YNNKEL, per germline (reference sequence). With 8 bases clipped from V and 7 bases from J, the junction kept 11 bases outside the gene matches. The CDR3 covers 14 residues. For the CDR3, the DNA is TGTGCCAGCGCGGGGGCAGCGGGAGGGCCGGAGCAGTACTTC. Amino acids: CASAGAAGGPEQYF.

The rearrangement uses TRBV28 and TRBJ1-1; 11 nucleotides agree with TRBD1. This CDR3 contains 16 residues. In germline, CDR1 is MDHEN, CDR2 SYDVKM. The trim removed 6 bases at V and 9 bases at J, leaving 15 bases unmatched. CDR3 DNA: TGTGCCAGCAGGGAAGGTGGACAGGGGGCGCGATCGAAAGCTTTCTTT. Protein: CASREGGQGARSKAFF.

The chain recombines TRBV30 with TRBJ1-3; no clear D gene. Germline V gene lookup returns CDR1 GTSNPN and CDR2 SVGIG (reference sequence). CDR3 length: 13 amino acids. Trimming took off 5 bases at V and 0 bases at J, with 8 bases between the two ends. The CDR3 sequence is CAWGEFSGNTIYF. The CDR3 DNA follows: TGTGCCTGGGGAGAGTTCTCTGGAAACACCATATATTTT.

The chain carries TRBV24-1 and TRBJ2-5; the D gene is possibly TRBD2 (5 bases). The CDR3 runs 14 residues. Trimming took 3 bases from V and 6 from J, leaving 13 bases between them. Germline assignment: CDR1 KGHDR and CDR2 SFDVKD. CDR3 amino acids: CATSDILSGKTQYF. DNA for the CDR3: TGTGCCACCAGTGATATTCTTTCGGGGAAGACCCAGTACTTC.

The V gene is TRBV19, the J gene TRBJ1-5; TRBD1 might be the D (5 bases). Germline V lookup: CDR1 LNHDA, CDR2 SQIVND (reference sequence). This CDR3 has 17 amino acids. The V and J ends lost 2 bases and 2 bases respectively, with 16 bases between them. CDR3 residues: CASSIQGVTIGNQPQHF. DNA for the CDR3: TGTGCCAGTAGTATACAGGGTGTCACAATTGGCAATCAGCCCCAGCATTTT.

This chain joins TRBV6-5 and TRBJ2-3; TRBD1 might be the D (6 bases). Germline assignment: CDR1 MNHEY and CDR2 SVGAGI. This CDR3 region has 14 residues. The V end lost 6 bases, the J end lost 6 bases, and 16 bases lay between the germline ends. The CDR3 here is CASSGHYQGDTQYF. The CDR3 nucleotides read TGTGCCAGCAGCGGTCATTATCAGGGGGATACGCAGTATTTT.

The V gene is TRBV3-1 (or the pseudogene TRBV3-2), the J gene TRBJ1-1; D is unresolved. CDR1 is LGHDT and CDR2 is YNNKEL in the germline V gene (reference sequence). V lost 0 bases, J lost 1 base, and 9 bases lay in between. The CDR3 spans 15 residues. In DNA, the CDR3 is TGTGCCAGCAGCCAAGATTGGGTCGGGAACACTGAAGCTTTCTTT. This gives the protein CASSQDWVGNTEAFF.

The chain combines TRBV28 with TRBJ2-2; tentatively, D is TRBD2 (6 bases). CDR1 and CDR2 (germline): MDHEN, SYDVKM. V lost 1 base to trimming and J lost 2 bases, with 17 bases between them. The CDR3 has 18 residues. The CDR3 region has the DNA TGTGCCAGCAGTTTATTTTCCTACCGGGACTCAAACACCGGGGAGCTGTTTTTT. Translated, it gives CASSLFSYRDSNTGELFF.

Here the CDR3 DNA reads TGTGCCAGCTCACCACTTGGGGGCCAGAGCACTGAAGCTTTCTTT. It yields the protein CASSPLGGQSTEAFF. V and J are TRBV18 and TRBJ1-1; TRBD1 might be the D (6 bases). In germline, CDR1 is KGHSH, CDR2 LQKENI. The CDR3 consists of 15 residues. Trimming removed 1 base at V and 4 bases at J, with 13 bases between.

This sequence joins TRBV28 and TRBJ2-5, with D perhaps TRBD1 (5 bases). Trimming removed 4 bases from V and 2 bases from J, with 17 bases in between. The CDR3 loop spans 16 amino acids. The V gene's germline CDR1 is MDHEN and CDR2 SYDVKM. Here the CDR3 DNA reads TGTGCCAGCAGTTACCCACCAGGGAAGGCTCAAGAGACCCAGTACTTC. Protein sequence: CASSYPPGKAQETQYF.

The chain has TRBV6-5 and TRBJ1-5, with 7 bases lining up with TRBD1. The V segment lost 2 bases and the J segment 7 bases; nucleotides outside the gene matches: 5. Germline loops: CDR1 MNHEY, CDR2 SVGAGI. The CDR3 has 14 amino acids. The CDR3 loop is CASSYRRGRQPQHF. The CDR3 DNA reads as TGTGCCAGCAGTTACAGGAGGGGGCGCCAGCCCCAGCATTTT.

This rearrangement joins TRBV5-1 to TRBJ2-7; 11 nucleotides match TRBD1. The CDR3 runs to 19 residues. From germline, CDR1 is SGHRS and CDR2 YFSETQ. Trimming at V came to 1 base and at J to 2 bases, leaving 14 bases not matched to a gene. CDR3 DNA: TGCGCCAGCAGCTTGCCCCCCGGGACAGGGGGTCTCAAGGCCTACGAGCAGTACTTC. Translated: CASSLPPGTGGLKAYEQYF. Based on the CDR3 plus reference TRBV5-1 and TRBJ2-7, the full variable domain is KAGVTQTPRYLIKTRGQQVTLSCSPISGHRSVSWYQQTPGQGLQFLFEYFSETQRNKGNFPGRFSGRQFSNSRSEMNVSTLELGDSALYLCASSLPPGTGGLKAYEQYFGPGTRLTVT.

V usage is TRBV5-1 and J usage is TRBJ2-3; 9 nucleotides align to TRBD2. The CDR3 runs 17 residues. Trimming removed 4 bases from V and 6 bases from J; junction bases left unmatched: 15. Germline CDR1 SGHRS, CDR2 YFSETQ. CDR3 in DNA: TGCGCCAGCAGCCGTGTTGTTTGGCTAGCGGGAACGGATACGCAGTATTTT. This translates into CASSRVVWLAGTDTQYF.

V is TRBV18 and J is TRBJ2-2; 9 bases are a match to TRBD1. Losses at the gene ends were 3 bases for V and 6 bases for J; bases not matched to a gene: 20. Germline lookup yields CDR1 KGHSH and CDR2 LQKENI. This CDR3 has 20 amino acids. The CDR3 loop reads CASSPNVIRDRVPRAGELFF. The DNA for the CDR3 is TGTGCCAGCTCACCGAACGTTATCCGGGACAGGGTCCCTAGGGCCGGGGAGCTGTTTTTT.

This chain joins TRBV3-1 (or the pseudogene TRBV3-2) and TRBJ2-1; 7 bases are shared with TRBD1. The trim removed 0 bases at V and 0 bases at J, leaving 2 bases unmatched. Germline loops: CDR1 LGHDT, CDR2 YNNKEL (reference sequence). This CDR3 has 16 amino acids. The CDR3 bases are TGTGCCAGCAGCCAAGACGACAGGGACTCCTACAATGAGCAGTTCTTC. Its protein is CASSQDDRDSYNEQFF.